The present T cell receptor (beta chain) was sequenced within a study of blood T cell repertoires in COVID-19. About the research overall: Donors in the United States, Italy and Spain gave samples during acute or convalescent COVID-19. PBMCs, B-cell-depleted T cells, or T cells provided the cDNA or gDNA that made up the material.

Authors' data handling: Estimated nucleated cell counts came from reference gene primer amplification. Using immunoSEQ multiplex PCR, the repertoire was profiled, and TCRdb retains in-frame clones only, with some absent. V, J and clone size are taken as reported in that table, and D and trimming were inferred from the DNA itself. Seen here are around 190,000 clones, more than 75% observed once, and the top ten hold roughly 8.7%. Trimming removed 6 bases at V and 7 bases at J, with 15 bases between. Germline V lookup: CDR1 MNHEY, CDR2 SVGAGI. This CDR3 is built from 13 residues. The chain employs TRBV6-5 and TRBJ2-5, with no clear D. This receptor was taken from a woman in her forties or fifties with active or convalescent COVID-19. The sample comprised peripheral blood. Here the CDR3 DNA reads TGTGCCAGCAGGGTTGAAGCCTCCGGGACCCAGTACTTC. It is translated as CASRVEASGTQYF.